One sample yielded the 29 T cell receptor beta chains listed below, sequenced in a study of early T cells in non-severe SARS-CoV-2 infection. Via MiXCR, TCRdb re-called the 5' RACE reads, giving one row per CDR3 protein. The sample comprises some 46,000 distinct CDR3 sequences, approximately 6% of which are singletons, and approximately 13% rests with the top ten. The specimen was whole blood. The receptors were gathered from an adult who was a healthcare worker with PCR-confirmed SARS-CoV-2 infection or an uninfected control (not recorded which).

This clonotype was seen repeatedly, ten times or more. The chain uses TRBV4-3 and TRBJ2-5, with TRBD1 identical over 10 bases. Germline trimming cut 2 bases from V and 4 bases from J; bases unmatched to any gene: 4. The CDR3 is made up of 15 amino acids. Germline loops: CDR1 LGHNA, CDR2 YSLEER. The CDR3 protein is CASSQTGQGGETQYF. The CDR3, as DNA: TGCGCCAGCAGCCAAACTGGACAGGGGGGAGAGACCCAGTACTTC.

This clonotype has ten or more counts. The rearrangement links TRBV11-2 to TRBJ1-1, with a tentative D call TRBD1 (6 bases). Germline loops: CDR1 SGHAT, CDR2 FQNNGV. The ends were cut back, 11 bases at V and 4 bases at J, with 20 bases in the middle. The CDR3 extends over 14 amino acids. CDR3 protein: CALSPGQSSTEAFF. The CDR3 nucleotides are TGTGCCTTAAGCCCAGGACAGAGTAGCACTGAAGCTTTCTTT.

In this sample, this clonotype turned up many times. The rearrangement joins TRBV5-1 to TRBJ2-1, with 12 bases aligning to TRBD1. This CDR3 spans 14 amino acids. CDR1 is SGHRS, CDR2 YFSETQ, per germline. Trimming removed 4 bases from V and 6 bases from J; junction bases left unmatched: 2. CDR3 coding DNA: TGCGCCAGCAGCCGGGGACAGGGGGCCAATGAGCAGTTCTTC. Encoded protein: CASSRGQGANEQFF.

The V call is TRBV28, the J call TRBJ2-7, with D unclear. CDR3 length: 14 residues. The germline CDR1 and CDR2 sequences are MDHEN and SYDVKM. With 3 bases removed from V and 0 bases from J, the gap between germline ends came to 9 bases. CDR3 region: CASSLLGFSYEQYF. Written as DNA, the CDR3 is TGTGCCAGCAGTTTGCTGGGATTCTCCTACGAGCAGTACTTC.

This clonotype was detected only a few times. CDR3 loop: CASSLRGAYEQYF. CDR3 bases: TGTGCCAGCAGCTTGCGGGGGGCCTACGAGCAGTACTTC. The chain employs TRBV5-5 and TRBJ2-7, with 7 bases matching TRBD2. The length of the CDR3 is 13 residues. The germline V gene encodes CDR1 SGHKS and CDR2 YYEKEE (reference sequence). With 1 base clipped from V and 2 bases from J, the junction kept 0 bases outside the gene matches.

V gene TRBV6-1 combines with J gene TRBJ1-2; no reliable D call. The germline V gene encodes CDR1 MNHNS and CDR2 SASEGT. Trimming cost V 5 bases and J 4 bases, with 17 bases left between them. CDR3 length: 15 residues. The chain's CDR3 is CASSPLSGGSYGYTF. CDR3 sequence (DNA): TGTGCCAGCAGTCCCCTGAGCGGAGGGAGCTATGGCTACACCTTC.

Many counts were recorded for this clonotype. The chain recombines TRBV10-2 with TRBJ1-1, with D possibly TRBD1 on 5 matching bases. This CDR3 is 16 amino acids long. CDR1 is WSHSY, CDR2 SAAADI, per germline. Between the trimmed V and J ends, which lost 1 base and 3 bases, there was a span of 15 bases. The CDR3 loop is CASSEFMEGDDTEAFF. DNA for the CDR3: TGCGCCAGCAGTGAGTTTATGGAAGGGGATGACACTGAAGCTTTCTTT.

This clonotype appeared many times. CDR3 coding DNA: TGTGCCAGCAGTGAAGCGCCCGACCGCTCCTACGAGCAGTACTTC. Its translation is CASSEAPDRSYEQYF. V usage is TRBV6-1 and J usage is TRBJ2-7; D is undetermined. This CDR3 is 15 amino acids long. Germline CDR1 reads MNHNS; CDR2 reads SASEGT. Trimming shortened V by 0 bases and J by 0 bases, and 9 bases separated the two germline ends.

This clonotype came up many times. CDR3 amino acids: CASSKEQGVGSPLHF. As DNA, the CDR3 is TGTGCCAGCAGCAAGGAACAGGGTGTAGGGTCACCCCTCCACTTT. V is TRBV5-4 and J is TRBJ1-6; a weak D match, TRBD1 (6 bases). Germline V gene data show CDR1 as SGHNT and CDR2 as YYREEE (reference sequence). Trimming left V 4 bases short and J 10 bases short, with 18 bases between. CDR3 length: 15 amino acids.

Sample share makes this clonotype medium-sized. This chain links TRBV27 with TRBJ2-1, with a possible D match to TRBD2 (5 bases). CDR1 and CDR2 (germline): MNHEY, SMNVEV (reference sequence). Trimming stripped 5 bases from V and 14 bases from J, with 19 bases between. The CDR3 runs to 13 residues. CDR3 loop: CASSPRGPFSEFF. The CDR3 bases are TGTGCCAGCAGTCCCCGCGGGCCGTTCTCGGAGTTCTTC.

In this sample, this clonotype turned up a few times. This chain uses TRBV28 with TRBJ1-6, with 9 bases identical to TRBD1. V lost 4 bases and J lost 9; bases outside the gene matches: 4. From germline, CDR1 is MDHEN and CDR2 SYDVKM. This CDR3 spans 14 amino acids. Written as DNA, the CDR3 is TGTGCCAGCAGTTCAGGACAGGGGACTTCACCCCTCCACTTT. As protein: CASSSGQGTSPLHF. The full variable domain, completed using reference TRBV28 and TRBJ1-6, is DVKVTQSSRYLVKRTGEKVFLECVQDMDHENMFWYRQDPGLGLRLIYFSYDVKMKEKGDIPEGYSVSREKKERFSLILESASTNQTSMYLCASSSGQGTSPLHFGNGTRLTVT.

This clonotype turned up a few times. The chain links TRBV4-1 to TRBJ2-3, with a tentative D call TRBD2 (5 bases). Trimming removed 0 bases from V and 4 bases from J, with 14 bases in between. The CDR3 is 16 amino acids. From germline, CDR1 is MGHRA and CDR2 YSYEKL. The CDR3 DNA follows: TGCGCCAGCAGCCAAGATCGAGGGATCCGGGCAGATACGCAGTATTTT. Its translation: CASSQDRGIRADTQYF.

This clonotype appeared many times. The chain employs TRBV10-2 and TRBJ1-2; possibly TRBD1 for D (5 bases). CDR3 size: 15 residues. Germline V gene data show CDR1 as WSHSY and CDR2 as SAAADI. The germline V and J ends were trimmed by 2 bases and 7 bases, with 17 bases remaining between them. CDR3 protein: CASSEGQGSLSGYTF. The CDR3 nucleotides are TGCGCCAGCAGTGAGGGTCAGGGCTCCCTGAGTGGCTACACCTTC.

This clonotype was seen at least ten times. The chain links TRBV5-5 to TRBJ2-5; no reliable D call. Between the trimmed V and J ends, which lost 2 bases and 0 bases, there was a span of 8 bases. The CDR3 is 14 residues long. Germline V gene sequence: CDR1 SGHKS, CDR2 YYEKEE (reference sequence). The CDR3 is CASSLTAYQETQYF. In DNA, the CDR3 is TGTGCCAGCAGCTTAACGGCGTACCAAGAGACCCAGTACTTC.

V and J are TRBV6-1 and TRBJ1-5; D gene unclear. CDR3 length equals 13 residues. Between the trimmed V and J ends, which lost 8 bases and 9 bases, there was a span of 17 bases. Germline CDR1 and CDR2: MNHNS and SASEGT. Here the CDR3 reads CASEGGEVTPQHF. DNA for the CDR3: TGTGCCAGCGAAGGCGGAGAGGTGACGCCCCAGCATTTT.

This clonotype was counted only a few times. The chain carries TRBV5-1 and TRBJ2-5; 9 nucleotides agree with TRBD1. V was pared by 3 bases and J by 4 bases, with 7 bases of the junction left unmatched. Looked up from germline, CDR1 is SGHRS and CDR2 is YFSETQ. The CDR3 consists of 15 residues. CDR3 residues: CASSSWTGVGETQYF. CDR3 coding DNA: TGCGCCAGCAGCTCCTGGACAGGGGTAGGAGAGACCCAGTACTTC.

This clonotype was counted many times. The chain links TRBV6-6 to TRBJ2-5; a possible D gene is TRBD2 (6 bases). The V gene lost 10 bases and the J gene lost 4 bases, with 16 bases spanning the gap. CDR3 length: 13 residues. CDR1 is MNHNY, CDR2 SVGAGI, per germline (reference sequence). In DNA, the CDR3 is TGTGCCACTACACCGGGACTGACAGAGACCCAGTACTTC. Translation gives CATTPGLTETQYF.

This clonotype was seen at least ten times. In DNA form, the CDR3 reads TGTGCCAGCAGTGAATCCGGGGGCGGCTACGAGCAGTACTTC. Its protein product is CASSESGGGYEQYF. The rearrangement uses TRBV25-1 and TRBJ2-7, with D perhaps matching TRBD1 or TRBD2 (6 bases each). The CDR3 totals 14 residues. The germline gives CDR1 MGHDK, CDR2 SYGVNS. V lost 1 base and J lost 3, with 10 bases in between.

This clonotype was observed at least ten times. The J gene is TRBJ1-6, the V gene TRBV6-5; D gene ambiguous. The ends were cut back, 2 bases at V and 2 bases at J, with 13 bases in the middle. The CDR3 loop spans 17 amino acids. Germline V gene data show CDR1 as MNHEY and CDR2 as SVGAGI. DNA for the CDR3: TGTGCCAGCAGTTACGGTAGCGGGAGGCCCTATAATTCACCCCTCCACTTT. Protein sequence: CASSYGSGRPYNSPLHF.

This clonotype was recorded many times. The chain uses TRBV7-9 and TRBJ2-5; 14 nucleotides line up with TRBD2. The CDR3 contains 17 residues. Germline V CDR1 and CDR2: SEHNR, FQNEAQ (reference sequence). V was clipped by 5 bases and J by 5 bases; unmatched bases: 10. The chain's CDR3 is CASSRGLAGGASETQYF. CDR3 DNA: TGTGCCAGCAGCCGAGGACTAGCGGGGGGCGCTTCGGAGACCCAGTACTTC.

This clonotype was detected ten times or more. The chain combines TRBV12-3 or TRBV12-4 with TRBJ1-1; D gene ambiguous. This CDR3 region has 14 residues. Trimming shortened V by 7 bases and J by 2 bases, and 14 bases separated the two germline ends. The CDR3 nucleotides read TGTGCCAGCACCCTTGCAGAACTAAACACTGAAGCTTTCTTT. Amino acid sequence: CASTLAELNTEAFF.

CDR3 nucleotide sequence: TGTGCCAGCAGCCTCTTGGACAGGAGCCCCGATACGCAGTATTTT. This codes for CASSLLDRSPDTQYF. The chain couples TRBV5-6 to TRBJ2-3; 7 nucleotides line up with TRBD1. Trimming cost V 4 bases and J 6 bases; bases outside gene matches: 11. Germline loops: CDR1 SGHDT, CDR2 YYEEEE. This CDR3 is built from 15 residues.

This clonotype was recorded many times. J is TRBJ1-2 and V is TRBV4-3, with D unclear. Germline V gene lookup returns CDR1 LGHNA and CDR2 YSLEER. With 1 base removed from V and 6 bases from J, the gap between germline ends came to 9 bases. CDR3 length equals 13 residues. CDR3 in amino acids: CASSQGREDGYTF. The CDR3 DNA reads as TGCGCCAGCAGCCAAGGACGGGAGGATGGCTACACCTTC.

This clonotype has ten or more counts. The chain carries TRBV11-2 and TRBJ2-7, with 9 bases lining up with TRBD1. The length of the CDR3 is 16 residues. Looked up from germline, CDR1 is SGHAT and CDR2 is FQNNGV. The J segment lost 1 base and the V segment lost 5 bases, leaving 9 bases of the junction unmatched. Here the CDR3 reads CASSLTGTGFSYEQYF. Written as DNA, the CDR3 is TGTGCCAGCAGCCTCACCGGGACAGGGTTTTCCTACGAGCAGTACTTC.

This clonotype has just a few counts. CDR3 sequence: CASSSRLAGSTDTQYF. In nucleotides, the CDR3 is TGTGCCAGCAGCTCGCGACTAGCGGGAAGCACAGATACGCAGTATTTT. The chain links TRBV5-4 to TRBJ2-3, with TRBD2 identical over 11 bases. The CDR3 contains 16 residues. Germline CDR1 and CDR2: SGHNT and YYREEE (reference sequence). V lost 3 bases and J lost 0; bases outside the gene matches: 3.

This clonotype was observed many times. The chain couples TRBV9 to TRBJ2-5, with 8 bases that match TRBD1. The CDR3 runs 15 residues. Germline trimming cut 2 bases from V and 4 bases from J; bases unmatched to any gene: 7. In germline, CDR1 is SGDLS, CDR2 YYNGEE. In nucleotides, the CDR3 is TGTGCCAGCAGCGTGGGACAGGCCGAGGGAGAGACCCAGTACTTC. Protein: CASSVGQAEGETQYF.

This clonotype was seen repeatedly, ten times or more. Here the CDR3 reads CASSFEGTHNEQFF. The CDR3 DNA sequence: TGTGCCAGCAGTTTTGAAGGGACCCACAATGAGCAGTTCTTC. The J gene is TRBJ2-1, the V gene TRBV6-6; D tentatively fits TRBD1 or TRBD2 (5 bases each). Germline CDR1 reads MNHNY; CDR2 reads SVGAGI (reference sequence). The CDR3 consists of 14 residues. V lost 4 bases and J lost 5, with 12 bases in between.

This clonotype was observed a handful of times. This chain uses TRBV6-6 with TRBJ2-2, with D possibly matching TRBD1 (7 bases). The ends were cut back, 6 bases at V and 3 bases at J, with 14 bases in the middle. Germline CDR1 reads MNHNY; CDR2 reads SVGAGI (reference sequence). The CDR3 has 15 residues. CDR3 coding DNA: TGTGCCAGCAGCAAGACAGGGAGGTACACCGGGGAGCTGTTTTTT. Translating gives CASSKTGRYTGELFF.

This clonotype showed up many times. J is TRBJ1-1 and V is TRBV7-2; tentative D call: TRBD1 (5 bases). This CDR3 has 13 amino acids. In germline, CDR1 is SGHTA, CDR2 FQGNSA. V was cut by 3 bases and J by 4 bases, with 9 bases left in between. CDR3 protein: CASSLSRGTEAFF. DNA of the CDR3: TGTGCCAGCAGCTTGAGTAGGGGCACTGAAGCTTTCTTT.